The 2 T cell receptor beta chains below were found in one sample sequenced in a study of T cell responses to AZD1222 COVID-19 vaccine. Only in-frame clones appear in the TCRdb table, and some are missing; sequencing was by immunoSEQ multiplex PCR. The repertoire holds 150,000 to 200,000 clones, with 88% as singletons. The sample consisted of peripheral blood, taken 28 days after the second AZD1222 dose. These TCRs come from an adult who received the AZD1222 COVID-19 vaccine.

This clone was recorded only once. The V and J genes are TRBV27 and TRBJ2-2; no clear D. The germline V and J ends were trimmed by 6 bases and 5 bases, with 7 bases remaining between them. The CDR3 extends over 12 amino acids. CDR1 MNHEY and CDR2 SMNVEV come from the germline V gene (reference sequence). CDR3 nucleotide sequence: TGTGCCAGCAGGTTGTTGACCGGGGAGCTGTTTTTT. Translated: CASRLLTGELFF.

The CDR3, as DNA: TGTGCCATCAAGACCGGGGGGAGCACAGATACGCAGTATTTT. Its protein is CAIKTGGSTDTQYF. The rearrangement links TRBV10-3 to TRBJ2-3, with 7 bases matching TRBD2. The CDR3 has 14 amino acids. The germline V gene encodes CDR1 ENHRY and CDR2 SYGVKD. V lost 7 bases, J lost 0 bases, and 4 bases stayed unmatched.